This passage covers 2 T cell receptor beta chains from one sample sequenced in a study of OX40 agonist ivuxolimab in advanced cancers. Only in-frame clones appear in the TCRdb table, and some are missing; sequencing was by immunoSEQ multiplex PCR. The table records 50,000 to 65,000 clones, about 91% of them present only once. The sequencing here drew on CD4+ or CD8+ T cells sorted from blood, taken in a trial of the OX40 agonist ivuxolimab. Receptors originate from an adult with an advanced solid tumor such as melanoma, head and neck, liver or kidney cancer.

The genes are TRBV27 and TRBJ2-1; 14 bases line up with TRBD2. Germline V gene lookup returns CDR1 MNHEY and CDR2 SMNVEV (reference sequence). The CDR3 loop spans 15 amino acids. Unmatched junction bases numbered 9, after V lost 8 bases and J lost 9 bases. The CDR3, as DNA: TGTGCCAGCGGAAGGGGACTAGCGGGAGATGTTGAGCAGTTCTTC. It yields the protein CASGRGLAGDVEQFF.

Concerning this clone itself: A clone one base away is much larger, so this may be a read error. This sequence joins TRBV6-6 and TRBJ1-1; 8 bases fit TRBD1. CDR1 MNHNY and CDR2 SVGAGI come from the germline V gene (reference sequence). This CDR3 is built from 14 residues. The V and J ends lost 3 bases and 1 base, in that order; junction bases with no gene match: 1. CDR3 sequence (DNA): TGTGCCAGCAGTTATGGGACAGGGAACACTGAAGCTTTCTTT. Residues: CASSYGTGNTEAFF.